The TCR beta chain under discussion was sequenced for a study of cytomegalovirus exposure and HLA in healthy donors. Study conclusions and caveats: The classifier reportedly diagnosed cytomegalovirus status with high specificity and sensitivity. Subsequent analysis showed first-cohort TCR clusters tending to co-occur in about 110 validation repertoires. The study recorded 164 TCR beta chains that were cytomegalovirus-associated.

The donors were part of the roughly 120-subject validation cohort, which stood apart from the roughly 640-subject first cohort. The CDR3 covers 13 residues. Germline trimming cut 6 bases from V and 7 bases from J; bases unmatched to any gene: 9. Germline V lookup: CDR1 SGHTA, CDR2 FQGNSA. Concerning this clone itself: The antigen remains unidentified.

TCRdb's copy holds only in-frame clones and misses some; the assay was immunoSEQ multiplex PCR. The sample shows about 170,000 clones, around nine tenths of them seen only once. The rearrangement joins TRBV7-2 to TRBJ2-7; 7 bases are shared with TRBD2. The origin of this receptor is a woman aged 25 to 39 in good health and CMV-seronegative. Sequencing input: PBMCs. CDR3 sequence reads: CASRGGGGREQYF. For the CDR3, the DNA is TGTGCCAGCAGGGGTGGGGGGGGACGTGAGCAGTACTTC.